This T cell receptor (beta chain) comes out of a study of response to subunit inactivated influenza vaccine. Points from the study as a whole: That few new T cells are recruited by each seasonal influenza vaccination was the authors' suggestion.

Trimming cost V 5 bases and J 6 bases, with 19 bases left between them. Germline loops: CDR1 MDHEN, CDR2 SYDVKM. This CDR3 has 15 amino acids. TCRdb reprocessed the RT-PCR reads via MiXCR and lists one record per CDR3 protein. The table includes roughly 460,000 distinct CDR3 sequences, approximately 11% detected once. In this sample, this clonotype turned up many times. Its cognate antigen is unknown. The source of this sequence is a man between 45 and 60 years old who received an inactivated influenza vaccine. The chain combines TRBV28 with TRBJ1-2; D not certain. Source: PBMCs from blood, taken 45 days after vaccination. CDR3 in DNA: TGTGCCAGCAGTGGGAATCGGGTGATTGTGCATGGCTACACCTTC. Amino acid sequence: CASSGNRVIVHGYTF.